This T cell receptor beta chain was sequenced during a study of T cell responses to AZD1222 COVID-19 vaccine. Looking at the study overall: Second doses that came at about 4 or about 12 weeks were put together. Study-wide points: It should be noted that donors were predominantly white British and more often female, and clonal diversity was possibly underestimated. As reported, nearly half of all spike-specific TCRs target variant regions that are unmutated. Seropositive status at baseline applied to only 5 or 6 AZD1222 recipients.

Method: immunoSEQ multiplex PCR; TCRdb's copy keeps in-frame clones and lacks some. The table has about 100,000 clones, roughly 90% seen once. Comments on this clone: The antigen is unknown.

Germline V CDR1 and CDR2: KGHSH, LQKENI. This CDR3 contains 12 residues. V was clipped by 6 bases and J by 10 bases, with 13 bases between them. This material consisted of peripheral blood, taken on day 0 of AZD1222 vaccination. The source of this sequence is an adult in good health. The rearrangement joins TRBV18 to TRBJ2-1; D is possibly TRBD2 (6 bases). Here the CDR3 reads CASSLDRGEQFF. The CDR3 DNA is TGTGCCAGCTCGCTTGACCGGGGGGAGCAGTTCTTC.